These 3 T cell receptor beta chains were all obtained from the same sample, sequenced in a study of T cell responses to AZD1222 COVID-19 vaccine. Assay used: immunoSEQ multiplex PCR; TCRdb lists only in-frame clones, some missing. Of about 110,000 clones in the sample, less than 90% were seen once. Sequenced material: peripheral blood, taken on day 0 of AZD1222 vaccination. Receptor source: an adult in good health.

V gene TRBV19 combines with J gene TRBJ2-1; 7 bases are a match to TRBD1. Trimming took 10 bases from V and 3 from J; bases not matched to a gene: 6. CDR1 is LNHDA, CDR2 SQIVND, per germline (reference sequence). The length of the CDR3 is 13 residues. In nucleotides, the CDR3 is TGTGCCACCGGGACAGAGAGCTACAATGAGCAGTTCTTC. Protein: CATGTESYNEQFF.

The CDR3 bases are TGTGCCAGCAGTTTTGGGGTGGATCAGCCCCAGCATTTT. This gives the protein CASSFGVDQPQHF. The gene calls are TRBV27 and TRBJ1-5, with D unclear. This CDR3 spans 13 amino acids. Germline V lookup: CDR1 MNHEY, CDR2 SMNVEV (reference sequence). The V gene lost 3 bases and the J gene lost 5 bases, with 8 bases spanning the gap.

This rearrangement joins TRBV2 to TRBJ2-3, with 8 nucleotides matching TRBD1. The CDR3 has 15 residues. CDR1 and CDR2 from the germline V gene are SNHLY and FYNNEI. With 7 bases clipped from V and 0 bases from J, the junction kept 6 bases outside the gene matches. The DNA for the CDR3 is TGTGCCAGCACCCGACAGGGGTTAAGCACAGATACGCAGTATTTT. It yields the protein CASTRQGLSTDTQYF.